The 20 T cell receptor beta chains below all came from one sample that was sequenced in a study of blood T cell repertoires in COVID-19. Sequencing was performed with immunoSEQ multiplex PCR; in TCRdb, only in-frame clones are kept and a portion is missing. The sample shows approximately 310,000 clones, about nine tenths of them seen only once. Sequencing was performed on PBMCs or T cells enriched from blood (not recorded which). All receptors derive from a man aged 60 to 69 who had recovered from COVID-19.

CDR3 coding DNA: TGTGCCATCAGAGGGGAGGTGAACACTGAAGCTTTCTTT. Translation gives CAIRGEVNTEAFF. The rearrangement uses TRBV10-3 and TRBJ1-1; tentatively, D is TRBD1 (5 bases). This CDR3 spans 13 amino acids. Germline V CDR1 and CDR2: ENHRY, SYGVKD. Trimming shortened V by 6 bases and J by 0 bases, and 8 bases separated the two germline ends.

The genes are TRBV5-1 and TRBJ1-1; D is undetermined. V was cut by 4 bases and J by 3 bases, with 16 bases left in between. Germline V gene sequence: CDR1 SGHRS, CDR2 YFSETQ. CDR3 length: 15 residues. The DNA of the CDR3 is TGCGCCAGCAGCCCCGCCGCGGTTTGGGACACTGAAGCTTTCTTT. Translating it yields CASSPAAVWDTEAFF.

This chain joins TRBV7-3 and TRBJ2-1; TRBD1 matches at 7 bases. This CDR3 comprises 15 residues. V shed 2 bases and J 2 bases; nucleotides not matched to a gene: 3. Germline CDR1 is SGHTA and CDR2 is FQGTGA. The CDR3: CASSLEGATYNEQFF. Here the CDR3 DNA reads TGTGCCAGCAGCTTAGAGGGGGCGACCTACAATGAGCAGTTCTTC.

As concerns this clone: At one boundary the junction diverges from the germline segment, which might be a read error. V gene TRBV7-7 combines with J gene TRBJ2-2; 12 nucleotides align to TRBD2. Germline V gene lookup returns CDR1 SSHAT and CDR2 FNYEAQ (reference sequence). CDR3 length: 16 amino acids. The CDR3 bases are TGTGCTAGCAGCTTAGCGACTAGCGGGAGTGGCGGGGAGCTGTTTTTT. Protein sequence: CASSLATSGSGGELFF.

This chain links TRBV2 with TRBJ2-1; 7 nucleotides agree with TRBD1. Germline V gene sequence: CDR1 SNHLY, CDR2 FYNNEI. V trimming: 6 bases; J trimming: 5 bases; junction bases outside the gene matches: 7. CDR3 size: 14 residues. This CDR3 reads CASSRQGLDNEQFF. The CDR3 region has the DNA TGTGCCAGCAGCCGACAGGGATTGGACAATGAGCAGTTCTTC.

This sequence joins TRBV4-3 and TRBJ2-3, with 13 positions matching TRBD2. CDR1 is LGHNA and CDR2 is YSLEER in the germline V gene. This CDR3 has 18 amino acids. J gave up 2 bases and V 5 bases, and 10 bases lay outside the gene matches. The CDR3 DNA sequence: TGCGCCAGCAGCGAAAATCCGGGACTAGCGGGACCCACAGATACGCAGTATTTT. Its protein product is CASSENPGLAGPTDTQYF.

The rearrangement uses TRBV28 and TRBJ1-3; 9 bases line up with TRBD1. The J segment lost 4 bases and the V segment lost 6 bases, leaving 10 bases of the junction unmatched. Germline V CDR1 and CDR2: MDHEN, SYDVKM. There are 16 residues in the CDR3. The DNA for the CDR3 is TGTGCCAGCAGGGACAGGGGTCCCCCTCTCGGAAACACCATATATTTT. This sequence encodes CASRDRGPPLGNTIYF. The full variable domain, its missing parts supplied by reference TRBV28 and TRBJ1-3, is DVKVTQSSRYLVKRTGEKVFLECVQDMDHENMFWYRQDPGLGLRLIYFSYDVKMKEKGDIPEGYSVSREKKERFSLILESASTNQTSMYLCASRDRGPPLGNTIYFGEGSWLTVV.

The CDR3: CASSLTWTSLHEQFF. The CDR3 nucleotides are TGTGCCAGCAGCTTAACTTGGACTAGCCTCCATGAGCAGTTCTTC. V gene TRBV7-3 combines with J gene TRBJ2-1, with 8 bases aligning to TRBD2. The trim removed 0 bases at V and 8 bases at J, leaving 6 bases unmatched. The CDR3 length is 15 residues. Germline-derived CDR1 and CDR2 are SGHTA and FQGTGA.

The CDR3 nucleotides are TGTGCCAGCAGTTGGGGACTAGCGGGAAGCTACGAGCAGTACTTC. Its protein product is CASSWGLAGSYEQYF. The chain uses TRBV27 and TRBJ2-7; 13 nucleotides match TRBD2. The CDR3 loop spans 15 amino acids. V lost 4 bases, J lost 3 bases, and 3 bases stayed unmatched. Germline V gene data show CDR1 as MNHEY and CDR2 as SMNVEV (reference sequence).

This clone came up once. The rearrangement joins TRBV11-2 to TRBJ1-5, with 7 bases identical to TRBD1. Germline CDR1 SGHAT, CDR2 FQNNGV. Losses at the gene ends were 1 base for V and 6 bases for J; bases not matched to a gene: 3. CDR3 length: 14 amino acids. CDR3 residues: CASSLVGGRQPQHF. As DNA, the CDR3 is TGTGCCAGCAGCTTAGTAGGGGGCCGTCAGCCCCAGCATTTT.

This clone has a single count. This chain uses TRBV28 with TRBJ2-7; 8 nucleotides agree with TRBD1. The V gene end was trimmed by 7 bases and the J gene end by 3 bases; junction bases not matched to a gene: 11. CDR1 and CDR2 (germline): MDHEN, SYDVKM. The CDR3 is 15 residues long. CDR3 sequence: CASTAPGTGYYEQYF. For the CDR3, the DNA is TGTGCCAGCACCGCCCCCGGGACAGGTTACTACGAGCAGTACTTC.

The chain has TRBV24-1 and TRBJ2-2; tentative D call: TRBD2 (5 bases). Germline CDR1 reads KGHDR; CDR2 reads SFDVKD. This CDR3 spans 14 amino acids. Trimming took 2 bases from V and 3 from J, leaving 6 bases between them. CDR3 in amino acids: CATSDSGYTGELFF. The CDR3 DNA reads TGTGCCACCAGTGATTCGGGGTACACCGGGGAGCTGTTTTTT.

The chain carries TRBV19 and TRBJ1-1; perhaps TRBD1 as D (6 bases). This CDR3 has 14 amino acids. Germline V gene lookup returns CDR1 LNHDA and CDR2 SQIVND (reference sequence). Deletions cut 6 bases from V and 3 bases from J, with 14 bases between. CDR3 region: CASRNRVIDTEAFF. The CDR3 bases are TGTGCCAGTAGGAACAGGGTTATCGACACTGAAGCTTTCTTT.

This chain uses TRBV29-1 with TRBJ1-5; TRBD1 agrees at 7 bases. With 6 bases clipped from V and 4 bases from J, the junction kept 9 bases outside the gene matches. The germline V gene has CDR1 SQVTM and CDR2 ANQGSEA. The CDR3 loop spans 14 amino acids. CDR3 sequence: CSVKGARGNQPQHF. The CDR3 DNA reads TGCAGCGTCAAGGGGGCACGGGGAAATCAGCCCCAGCATTTT.

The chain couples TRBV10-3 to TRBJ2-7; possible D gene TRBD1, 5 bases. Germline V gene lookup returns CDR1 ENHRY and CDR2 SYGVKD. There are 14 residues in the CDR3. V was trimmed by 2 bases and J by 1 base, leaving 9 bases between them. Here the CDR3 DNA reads TGTGCCATCAGTGAGATAGGGGATTCCTACGAGCAGTACTTC. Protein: CAISEIGDSYEQYF.

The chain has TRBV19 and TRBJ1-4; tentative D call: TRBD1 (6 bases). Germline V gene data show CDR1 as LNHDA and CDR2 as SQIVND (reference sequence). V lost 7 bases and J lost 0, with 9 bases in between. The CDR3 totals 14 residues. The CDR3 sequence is CASTKGATNEKLFF. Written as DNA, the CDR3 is TGTGCCAGTACTAAGGGGGCAACTAATGAAAAACTGTTTTTT.

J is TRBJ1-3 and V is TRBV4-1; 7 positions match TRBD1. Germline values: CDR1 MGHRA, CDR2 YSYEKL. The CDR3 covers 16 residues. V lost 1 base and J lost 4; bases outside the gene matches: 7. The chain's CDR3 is CASSQALRGSGNTIYF. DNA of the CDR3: TGCGCCAGCAGCCAAGCCCTCAGGGGGTCCGGAAACACCATATATTTT.

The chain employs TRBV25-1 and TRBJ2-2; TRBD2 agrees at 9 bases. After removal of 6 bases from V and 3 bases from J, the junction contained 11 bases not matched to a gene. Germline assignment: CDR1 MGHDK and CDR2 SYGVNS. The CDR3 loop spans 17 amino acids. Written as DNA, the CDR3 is TGTGCCAGCAGGTTCACCTCTAGCGGGATTGACACCGGGGAGCTGTTTTTT. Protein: CASRFTSSGIDTGELFF.

The CDR3 coding sequence is TGTGCCAGCAGCCCGGGGACTAGCGGGCAAGAGACCCAGTACTTC. It translates to CASSPGTSGQETQYF. The chain is built from TRBV9 and TRBJ2-5, with 12 bases that match TRBD2. V was pared by 4 bases and J by 2 bases, with 3 bases of the junction left unmatched. Germline V gives CDR1 SGDLS, CDR2 YYNGEE. The CDR3 has 15 residues.

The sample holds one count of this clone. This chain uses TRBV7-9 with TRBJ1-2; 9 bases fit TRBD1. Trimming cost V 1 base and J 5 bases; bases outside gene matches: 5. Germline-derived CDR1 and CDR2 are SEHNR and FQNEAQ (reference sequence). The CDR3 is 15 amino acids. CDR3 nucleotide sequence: TGTGCCAGCAGCTTAGAAGTGACAGGGGGTTATGGCTACACCTTC. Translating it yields CASSLEVTGGYGYTF.